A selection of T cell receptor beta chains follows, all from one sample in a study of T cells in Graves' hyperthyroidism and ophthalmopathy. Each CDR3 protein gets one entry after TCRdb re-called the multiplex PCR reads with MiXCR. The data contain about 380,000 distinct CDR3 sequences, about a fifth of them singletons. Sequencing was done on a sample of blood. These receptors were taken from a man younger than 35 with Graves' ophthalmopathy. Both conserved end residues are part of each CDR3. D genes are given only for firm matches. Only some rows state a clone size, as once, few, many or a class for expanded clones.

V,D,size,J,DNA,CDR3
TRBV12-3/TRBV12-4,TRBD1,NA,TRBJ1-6,TGTGCCAGCAGACGACAGGGGAGCTCCTATAATTCACCCCTCCACTTT,CASRRQGSSYNSPLHF
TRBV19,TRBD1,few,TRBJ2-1,TGTGCCATTAGACAGGGGAACCACAATGAGCAGTTCTTC,CAIRQGNHNEQFF
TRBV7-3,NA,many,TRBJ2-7,TGTGCCAGCAGCTTAGTGGGGGCGGGCTCCTACGAGCAGTACTTC,CASSLVGAGSYEQYF
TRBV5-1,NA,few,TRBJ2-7,TGCGCCAGCAACCCCGGAGGGATAGGCGAGCAGTACTTC,CASNPGGIGEQYF
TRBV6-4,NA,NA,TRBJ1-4,TGTGCCAGCAGTGTTAATCGTGGGGAAAAACTGTTTTTT,CASSVNRGEKLFF
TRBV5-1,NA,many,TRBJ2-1,TGCGCCAGCAGCCCCTCGTTCAGCTCCTACAATGAGCAGTTCTTC,CASSPSFSSYNEQFF
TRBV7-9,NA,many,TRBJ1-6,TGTGCCAGCAGCTTACCCGGACAGAGATCACCCCTCCACTTT,CASSLPGQRSPLHF
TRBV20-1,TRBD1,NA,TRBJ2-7,TGCAGTGCGGAGGGACAGGGTGGGTACGAGCAGTACTTC,CSAEGQGGYEQYF
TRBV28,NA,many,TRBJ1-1,TGTGCCAGCAGATCAGGACAGCCGAACACTGAAGCTTTCTTT,CASRSGQPNTEAFF
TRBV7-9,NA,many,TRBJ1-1,TGTGCCAGCAGCCCTTTAAGAGGACCGAACACTGAAGCTTTCTTT,CASSPLRGPNTEAFF
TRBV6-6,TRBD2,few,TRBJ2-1,TGTGCCAGCAGTTACCGGGGACTAGCGTTAGATGAGCAGTTCTTC,CASSYRGLALDEQFF
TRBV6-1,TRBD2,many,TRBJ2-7,TGTGCCAGCAGTGCGGGGAGCGGGGGGTCCCCCTACGAGCAGTACTTC,CASSAGSGGSPYEQYF
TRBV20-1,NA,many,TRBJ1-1,TGCAGTGCCCCCCTACGAAACACTGAAGCTTTCTTT,CSAPLRNTEAFF
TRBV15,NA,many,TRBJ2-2,TGTGCCACCAGCAGCGGGGCCTCGAACACCGGGGAGCTGTTTTTT,CATSSGASNTGELFF
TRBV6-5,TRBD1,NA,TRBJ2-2,TGTGCCAGCAGTTACCCTCCAGGGGGTAGTGGGGAGCTGTTTTTT,CASSYPPGGSGELFF
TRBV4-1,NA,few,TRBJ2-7,TGCGCCAGCAGCCGACAATCAAGGGGAGGCCACCACGAGCAGTACTTC,CASSRQSRGGHHEQYF
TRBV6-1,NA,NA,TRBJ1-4,TGTGCCAGCACCCGAGGAGGGGCAACTAATGAAAAACTGTTTTTT,CASTRGGATNEKLFF
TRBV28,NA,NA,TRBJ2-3,TGTGCCATCTCCTGGGTGGTTAGAAGCACAGATACGCAGTATTTT,CAISWVVRSTDTQYF
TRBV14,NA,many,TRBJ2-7,TGTGCCAGCAGCCGGATAACCCATGAGCAGTACTTC,CASSRITHEQYF
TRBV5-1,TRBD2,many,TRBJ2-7,TGCGCCAGCAGCGGGGGACTAGCGGGAACCTACGAGCAGTACTTC,CASSGGLAGTYEQYF
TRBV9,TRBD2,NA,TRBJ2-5,TGTGCCAGCAGCGTGGACCCGGGGGGAAGAGAGACCCAGTACTTC,CASSVDPGGRETQYF
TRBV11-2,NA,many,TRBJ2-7,TGTGCCAGCAGCCCCGGGTCTATGGGTCCCGAGCAGTACTTC,CASSPGSMGPEQYF
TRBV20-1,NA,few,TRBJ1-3,TGCAGTGCTCCCGGCATGCCCTCTGGAAACACCATATATTTT,CSAPGMPSGNTIYF
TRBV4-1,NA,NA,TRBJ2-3,TGCGCCAGCAGCCAAGGTTCCACCTATGGGCTCACAGATACGCAGTATTTT,CASSQGSTYGLTDTQYF
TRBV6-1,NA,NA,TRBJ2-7,TGTGCCAGCTACCCCTCGGGCTCGAATACCTACGAGCAGTACTTC,CASYPSGSNTYEQYF
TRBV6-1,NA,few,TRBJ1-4,TGTGCCAGCAGTTTACGACCTCCGGGAGCTGTCACAACTAATGAAAAACTGTTTTTT,CASSLRPPGAVTTNEKLFF
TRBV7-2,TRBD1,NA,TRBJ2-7,TGTGCCAGCAGCTTAGGGGGGTCCCCGGGACAGGGGTCCTACGAGCAGTACTTC,CASSLGGSPGQGSYEQYF
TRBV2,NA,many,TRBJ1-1,TGTGCCAGCCACAGGGACGCTAACACTGAAGCTTTCTTT,CASHRDANTEAFF
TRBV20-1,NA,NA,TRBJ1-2,TGCAGTCTCAAGGGGCCGATGTCTAACTATGGCTACACCTTC,CSLKGPMSNYGYTF
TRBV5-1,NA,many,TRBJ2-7,TGCGCCAGCAGCTTGGGCGGGCTTAAGTACGAGCAGTACTTC,CASSLGGLKYEQYF
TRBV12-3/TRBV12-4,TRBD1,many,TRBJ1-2,TGTGCCAGCAGTTACGGGACAGGGGGCATCAACTATGGCTACACCTTC,CASSYGTGGINYGYTF
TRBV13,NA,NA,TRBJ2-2,TGTGCCAGCAGCACACCCGGCGCGGCTGGAACCGGGGAGCTGTTTTTT,CASSTPGAAGTGELFF
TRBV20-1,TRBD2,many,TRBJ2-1,TGCAGTGCTAGAGATCTGGAGACTAGCGGTTACAATGAGCAGTTCTTC,CSARDLETSGYNEQFF
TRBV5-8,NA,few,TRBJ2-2,TGTGCCAGCAGTTTTGACCTAAACACCGGGGAGCTGTTTTTT,CASSFDLNTGELFF
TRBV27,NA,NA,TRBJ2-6,TGTGCCAGCGGTGACCGGGCCTTATTTGGGGCCAACGTCCTGACTTTC,CASGDRALFGANVLTF
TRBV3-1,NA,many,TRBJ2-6,TGTGCCAGCAGCCGAGCAGGAGGGGCCAACGTCCTGACTTTC,CASSRAGGANVLTF
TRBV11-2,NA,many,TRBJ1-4,TGTGCCAGCAGCGCAGTTGGGGTGGAACTGTTTTTT,CASSAVGVELFF
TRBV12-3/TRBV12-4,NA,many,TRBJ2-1,TGTGCCAGCAGTTTAGCGGCCCTCTCCCGGGCTGGTGAGCAGTTCTTC,CASSLAALSRAGEQFF
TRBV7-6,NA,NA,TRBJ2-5,TGTGCCAGCAGCCCTTTGTACCAAGAGACCCAGTACTTC,CASSPLYQETQYF
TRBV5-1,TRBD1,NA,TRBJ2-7,TGCGCCAGCAGCAAAGAAACCGGGACAGGGTCCTACGAGCAGTACTTC,CASSKETGTGSYEQYF
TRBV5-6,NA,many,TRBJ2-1,TGTGCCAGCATGGAGGGCTTAAGCTCCTACAATGAGCAGTTCTTC,CASMEGLSSYNEQFF
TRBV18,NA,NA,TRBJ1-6,TGTGCCAGCTCACCCGGGGGCGGGCGCCCCGAAAATTCACCCCTCCACTTT,CASSPGGGRPENSPLHF
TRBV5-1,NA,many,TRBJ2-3,TGCGCCAGCGCACTCTTACACACAGATACGCAGTATTTT,CASALLHTDTQYF
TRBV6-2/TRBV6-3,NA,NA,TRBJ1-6,TGTGCCAGCAGACCGAACAGGGAGAAGTCACCCCTCCACTTT,CASRPNREKSPLHF